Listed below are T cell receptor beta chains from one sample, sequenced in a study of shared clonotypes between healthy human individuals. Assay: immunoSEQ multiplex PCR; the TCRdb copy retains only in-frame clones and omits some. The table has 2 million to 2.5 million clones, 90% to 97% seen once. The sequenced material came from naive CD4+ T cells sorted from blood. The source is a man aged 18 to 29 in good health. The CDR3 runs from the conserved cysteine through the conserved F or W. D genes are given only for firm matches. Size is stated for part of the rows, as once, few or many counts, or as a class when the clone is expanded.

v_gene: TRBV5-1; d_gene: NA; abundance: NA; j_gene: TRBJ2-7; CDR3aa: CASSPPGKEYEQYF; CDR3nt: TGCGCCAGCAGCCCCCCCGGGAAGGAGTACGAGCAGTACTTC
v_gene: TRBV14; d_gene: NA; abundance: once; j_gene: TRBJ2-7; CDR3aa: CASSQDPDYEQYF; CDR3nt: TGTGCCAGCAGCCAAGATCCCGATTACGAGCAGTACTTC
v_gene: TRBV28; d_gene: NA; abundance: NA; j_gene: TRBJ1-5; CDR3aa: CASSNRQSRENF; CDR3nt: TGTGCCAGCAGCAACCGACAGTCTAGAGAAAATTTT
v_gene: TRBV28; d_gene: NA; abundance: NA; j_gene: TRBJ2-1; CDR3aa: CASSTPSRPYNEQFF; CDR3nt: TGTGCCAGCAGTACTCCGTCGAGACCCTACAATGAGCAGTTCTTC
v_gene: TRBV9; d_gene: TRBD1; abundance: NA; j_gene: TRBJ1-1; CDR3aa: CASSVGGGAGAFF; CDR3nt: TGTGCCAGCAGCGTAGGAGGGGGCGCGGGGGCTTTCTTT
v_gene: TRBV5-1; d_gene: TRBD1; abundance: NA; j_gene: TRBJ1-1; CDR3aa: CASTLRAGGTNTEAFF; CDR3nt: TGCGCCAGCACCCTTAGGGCAGGGGGTACGAACACTGAAGCTTTCTTT
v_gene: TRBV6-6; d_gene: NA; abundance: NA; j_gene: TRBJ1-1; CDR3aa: CASYRDTEAFF; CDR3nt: TGTGCCAGTTACAGGGACACTGAAGCTTTCTTT
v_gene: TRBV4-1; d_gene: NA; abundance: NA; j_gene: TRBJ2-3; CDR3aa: CASSPLLGPGTQYF; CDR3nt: TGCGCCAGCAGCCCCCTCTTAGGGCCGGGTACGCAGTATTTT
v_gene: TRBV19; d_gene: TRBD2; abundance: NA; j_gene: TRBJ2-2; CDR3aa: CASSLGRGGRDTGELFF; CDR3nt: TGTGCCAGTAGTCTTGGGCGGGGGGGCCGAGACACCGGGGAGCTGTTTTTT
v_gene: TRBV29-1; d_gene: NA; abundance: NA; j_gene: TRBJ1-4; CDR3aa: CSVSLGNEKLFF; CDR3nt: TGCAGCGTTTCCCTGGGAAATGAAAAACTGTTTTTT
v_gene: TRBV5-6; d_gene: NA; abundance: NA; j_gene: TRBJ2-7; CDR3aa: CASSLGVGAYEQYF; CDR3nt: TGTGCCAGCAGCTTGGGCGTAGGGGCCTACGAGCAGTACTTC
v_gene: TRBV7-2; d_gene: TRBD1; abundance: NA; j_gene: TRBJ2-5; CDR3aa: CASSRDRGRWETQYF; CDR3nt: TGTGCCAGCAGCCGGGACAGGGGCCGATGGGAGACCCAGTACTTC
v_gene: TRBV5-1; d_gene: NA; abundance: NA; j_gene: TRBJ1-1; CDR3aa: CASLGPDMNTEAFF; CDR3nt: TGCGCCAGCCTGGGCCCGGACATGAACACTGAAGCTTTCTTT
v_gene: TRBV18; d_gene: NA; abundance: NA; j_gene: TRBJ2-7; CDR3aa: CASSPLVDKYEQYF; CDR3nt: TGTGCCAGCTCCCCGCTAGTTGATAAATACGAGCAGTACTTC
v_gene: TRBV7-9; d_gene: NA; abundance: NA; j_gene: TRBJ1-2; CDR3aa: CASSPAGPLGDGYTF; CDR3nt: TGTGCCAGCAGCCCCGCCGGACCGCTGGGAGATGGCTACACCTTC
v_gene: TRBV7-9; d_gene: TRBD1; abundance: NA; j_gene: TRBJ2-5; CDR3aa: CASSLGDRGRETQYF; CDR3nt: TGTGCCAGCAGCTTGGGGGACAGGGGGCGAGAGACCCAGTACTTC
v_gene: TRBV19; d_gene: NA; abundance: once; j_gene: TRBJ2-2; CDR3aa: CASRLKLGVYTGELFF; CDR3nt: TGTGCCAGTAGACTTAAGCTGGGGGTCTACACCGGGGAGCTGTTTTTT
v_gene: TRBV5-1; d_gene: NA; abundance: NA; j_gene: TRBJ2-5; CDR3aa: CASSLGGGAPQETQYF; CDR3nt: TGCGCCAGCAGCTTGGGTGGGGGGGCTCCCCAAGAGACCCAGTACTTC
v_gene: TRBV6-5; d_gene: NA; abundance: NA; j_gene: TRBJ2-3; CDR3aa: CASSYLPHSDTQYF; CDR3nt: TGTGCCAGCAGTTACCTCCCCCATTCAGATACGCAGTATTTT
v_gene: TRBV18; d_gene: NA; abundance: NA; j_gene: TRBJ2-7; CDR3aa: CASSDSGYEQYF; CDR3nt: TGTGCCAGCTCAGATTCAGGCTACGAGCAGTACTTC